The 4 T cell receptor beta chains given below trace back to one sample, sequenced in a study of early T cells in non-severe SARS-CoV-2 infection. TCRdb re-called the 5' RACE reads through MiXCR, storing one row per CDR3 protein. Of roughly 40,000 distinct CDR3 sequences listed, about 4% are singletons. The sequenced sample was whole blood. Source of these receptors: an adult who was a healthcare worker with PCR-confirmed SARS-CoV-2 infection or an uninfected control (not recorded which).

In its sample, this clonotype was seen many times. V and J are TRBV12-3 or TRBV12-4 and TRBJ1-1; D is unresolved. V was trimmed by 6 bases and J by 1 base, leaving 9 bases between them. The length of the CDR3 is 13 residues. DNA for the CDR3: TGTGCCAGCAGGAGAGCGTCGAACACTGAAGCTTTCTTT. This encodes CASRRASNTEAFF.

This clonotype turned up a few times. The chain is built from TRBV12-3 or TRBV12-4 and TRBJ2-1, with 7 bases matching TRBD1. V was clipped by 5 bases and J by 0 bases; unmatched bases: 4. This CDR3 is built from 15 residues. CDR3 DNA: TGTGCCAGCAGTCGACAGGGTCTCTCCTACAATGAGCAGTTCTTC. It is translated as CASSRQGLSYNEQFF.

This clonotype was seen many times. This chain links TRBV29-1 with TRBJ2-7; 7 nucleotides match TRBD2. The germline gives CDR1 SQVTM, CDR2 ANQGSEA. V was pared by 6 bases and J by 0 bases, with 14 bases of the junction left unmatched. The CDR3 runs 16 residues. As DNA, the CDR3 is TGCAGCGTGGCCGGGACGTTAGCGGGTTCCTCCTACGAGCAGTACTTC. It encodes CSVAGTLAGSSYEQYF.

At least ten counts were recorded for this clonotype. The V call is TRBV24-1, the J call TRBJ2-5; possibly TRBD1 for D (6 bases). V was shortened by 3 bases and J by 7 bases, with 14 bases between the two germline ends. In germline, CDR1 is KGHDR, CDR2 SFDVKD. The CDR3 covers 14 residues. The CDR3 DNA reads TGTGCCACCAGTGATCCTACAGGGTTGGCGACCCAGTACTTC. Translation: CATSDPTGLATQYF.